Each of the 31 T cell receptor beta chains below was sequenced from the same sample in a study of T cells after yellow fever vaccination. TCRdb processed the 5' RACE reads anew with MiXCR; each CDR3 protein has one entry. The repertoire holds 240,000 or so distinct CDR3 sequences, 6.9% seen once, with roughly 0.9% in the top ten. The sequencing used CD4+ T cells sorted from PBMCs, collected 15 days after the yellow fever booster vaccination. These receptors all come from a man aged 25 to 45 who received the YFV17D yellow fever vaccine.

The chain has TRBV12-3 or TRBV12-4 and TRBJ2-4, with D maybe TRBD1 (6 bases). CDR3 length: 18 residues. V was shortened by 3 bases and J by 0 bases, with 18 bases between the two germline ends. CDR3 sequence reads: CASSFDRCGERAKNIQYF. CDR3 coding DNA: TGTGCCAGCAGTTTCGACAGGTGTGGCGAGCGAGCCAAAAACATTCAGTACTTC.

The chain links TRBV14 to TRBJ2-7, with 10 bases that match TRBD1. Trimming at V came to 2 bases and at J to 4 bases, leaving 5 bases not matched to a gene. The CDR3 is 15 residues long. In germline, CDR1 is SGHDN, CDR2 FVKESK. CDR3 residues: CASSQRRDRGYEQYF. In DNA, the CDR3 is TGTGCCAGCAGCCAACGGAGGGACAGGGGTTACGAGCAGTACTTC.

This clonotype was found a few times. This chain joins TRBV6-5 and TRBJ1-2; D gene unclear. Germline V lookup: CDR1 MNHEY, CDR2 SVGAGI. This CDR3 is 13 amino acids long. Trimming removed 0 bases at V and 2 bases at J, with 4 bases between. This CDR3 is CASSYSINYGYTF. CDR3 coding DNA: TGTGCCAGCAGTTACTCGATAAACTATGGCTACACCTTC.

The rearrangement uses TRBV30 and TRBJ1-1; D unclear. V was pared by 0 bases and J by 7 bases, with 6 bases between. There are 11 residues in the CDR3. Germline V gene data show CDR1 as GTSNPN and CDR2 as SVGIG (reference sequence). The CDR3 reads CAWSVGREAFF. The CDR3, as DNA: TGTGCCTGGAGTGTAGGGCGTGAAGCTTTCTTT. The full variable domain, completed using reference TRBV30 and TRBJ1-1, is SQTIHQWPATLVQPVGSPLSLECTVEGTSNPNLYWYRQAAGRGLQLLFYSVGIGQISSEVPQNLSASRPQDRQFILSSKKLLLSDSGFYLCAWSVGREAFFGQGTRLTVV.

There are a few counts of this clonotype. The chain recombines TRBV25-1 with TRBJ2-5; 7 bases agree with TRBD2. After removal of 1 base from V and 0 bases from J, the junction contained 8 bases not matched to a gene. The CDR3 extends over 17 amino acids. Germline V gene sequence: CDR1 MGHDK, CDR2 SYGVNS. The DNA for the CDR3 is TGTGCCAGCAGTGAATTCGAAGCGGGACCGTACCAAGAGACCCAGTACTTC. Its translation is CASSEFEAGPYQETQYF.

The CDR3 loop is CASSTGTGGSYEQYF. The CDR3 DNA is TGTGCCAGCTCAACCGGGACAGGGGGCTCCTACGAGCAGTACTTC. The chain joins TRBV18 to TRBJ2-7; 11 bases are shared with TRBD1. The V segment lost 5 bases and the J segment 0 bases; nucleotides outside the gene matches: 3. The CDR3 runs 15 residues. Germline values: CDR1 KGHSH, CDR2 LQKENI.

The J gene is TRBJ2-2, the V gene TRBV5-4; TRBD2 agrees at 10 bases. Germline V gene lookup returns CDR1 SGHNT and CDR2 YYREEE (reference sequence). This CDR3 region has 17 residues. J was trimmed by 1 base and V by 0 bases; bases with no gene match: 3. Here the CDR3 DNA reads TGTGCCAGCAGCTTGGCCCCTAGCGGGGGGAACACCGGGGAGCTGTTTTTT. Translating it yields CASSLAPSGGNTGELFF.

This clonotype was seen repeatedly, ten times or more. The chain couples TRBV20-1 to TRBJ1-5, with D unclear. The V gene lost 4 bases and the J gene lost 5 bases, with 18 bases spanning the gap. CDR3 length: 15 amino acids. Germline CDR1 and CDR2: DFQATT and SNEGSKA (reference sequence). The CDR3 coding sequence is TGCAGTGCTACCCGTTCAAAGCGAGAATATCAGCCCCAGCATTTT. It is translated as CSATRSKREYQPQHF.

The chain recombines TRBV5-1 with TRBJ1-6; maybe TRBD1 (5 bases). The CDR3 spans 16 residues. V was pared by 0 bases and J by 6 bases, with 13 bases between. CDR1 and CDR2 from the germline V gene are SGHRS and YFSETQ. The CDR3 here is CASSLGLGTSNSPLHF. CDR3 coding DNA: TGCGCCAGCAGCTTGGGTCTGGGGACCTCTAATTCACCCCTCCACTTT.

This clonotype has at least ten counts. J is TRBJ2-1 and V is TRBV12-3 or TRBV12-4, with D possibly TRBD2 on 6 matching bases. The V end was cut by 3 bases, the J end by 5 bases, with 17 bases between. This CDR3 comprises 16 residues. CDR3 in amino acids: CASSLPTRLVHNEQFF. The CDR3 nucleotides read TGTGCCAGCAGTTTGCCCACCCGACTAGTCCACAATGAGCAGTTCTTC.

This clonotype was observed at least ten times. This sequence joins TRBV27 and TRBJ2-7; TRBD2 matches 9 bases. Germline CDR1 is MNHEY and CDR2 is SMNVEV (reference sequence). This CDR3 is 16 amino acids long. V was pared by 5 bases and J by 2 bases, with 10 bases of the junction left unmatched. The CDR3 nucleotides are TGTGCCAGCAGTCCCGCCCCTAGCGGGACTCCCTACGAGCAGTACTTC. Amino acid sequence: CASSPAPSGTPYEQYF.

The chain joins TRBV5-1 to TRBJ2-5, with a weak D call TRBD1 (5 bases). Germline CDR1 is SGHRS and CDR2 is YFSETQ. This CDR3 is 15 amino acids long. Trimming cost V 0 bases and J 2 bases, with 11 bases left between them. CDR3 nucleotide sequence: TGCGCCAGCAGCTTGGGCAACCAGGGACAAGAGACCCAGTACTTC. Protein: CASSLGNQGQETQYF.

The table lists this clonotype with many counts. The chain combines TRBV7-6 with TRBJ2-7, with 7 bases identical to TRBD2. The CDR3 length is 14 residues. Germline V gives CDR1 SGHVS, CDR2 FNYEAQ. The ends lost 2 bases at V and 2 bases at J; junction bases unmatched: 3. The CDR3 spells CASSLTSDAYEQYF. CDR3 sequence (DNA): TGTGCCAGCAGCTTAACTAGCGACGCCTACGAGCAGTACTTC. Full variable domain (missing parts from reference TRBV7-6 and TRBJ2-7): GAGVSQSPRYKVTKRGQDVALRCDPISGHVSLYWYRQALGQGPEFLTYFNYEAQQDKSGLPNDRFSAERPEGSISTLTIQRTEQRDSAMYRCASSLTSDAYEQYFGPGTRLTVT.

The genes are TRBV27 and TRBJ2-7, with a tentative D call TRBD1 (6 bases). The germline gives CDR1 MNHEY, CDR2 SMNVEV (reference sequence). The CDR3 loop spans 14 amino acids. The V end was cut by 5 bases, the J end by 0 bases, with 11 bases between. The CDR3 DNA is TGTGCCAGCAGTACCCAGGGGCTCTCCTACGAGCAGTACTTC. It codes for CASSTQGLSYEQYF.

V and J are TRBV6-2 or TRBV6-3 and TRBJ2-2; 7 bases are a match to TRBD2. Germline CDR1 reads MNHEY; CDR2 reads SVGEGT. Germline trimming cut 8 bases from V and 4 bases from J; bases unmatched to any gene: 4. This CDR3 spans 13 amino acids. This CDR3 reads CASETSLTGELFF. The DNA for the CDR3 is TGTGCCAGCGAGACTAGCCTCACCGGGGAGCTGTTTTTT.

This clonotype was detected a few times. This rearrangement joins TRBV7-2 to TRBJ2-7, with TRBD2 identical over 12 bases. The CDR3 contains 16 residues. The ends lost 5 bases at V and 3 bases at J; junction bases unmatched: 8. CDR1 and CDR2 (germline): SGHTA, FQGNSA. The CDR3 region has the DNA TGTGCCAGCAGCCCCGACGCGACTAGCGGGGGCTACGAGCAGTACTTC. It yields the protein CASSPDATSGGYEQYF.

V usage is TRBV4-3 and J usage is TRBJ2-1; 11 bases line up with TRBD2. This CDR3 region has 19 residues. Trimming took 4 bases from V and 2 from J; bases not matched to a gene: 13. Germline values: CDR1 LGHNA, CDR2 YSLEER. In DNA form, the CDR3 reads TGCGCCAGCAGCCGCCGACTAGCGGGAACTGAACTCCCCTACAATGAGCAGTTCTTC. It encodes CASSRRLAGTELPYNEQFF.

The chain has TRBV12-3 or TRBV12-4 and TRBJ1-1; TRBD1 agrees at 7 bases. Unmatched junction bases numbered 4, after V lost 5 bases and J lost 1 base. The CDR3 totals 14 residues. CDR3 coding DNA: TGTGCCAGCAGTGGCCGGACAGGGAACACTGAAGCTTTCTTT. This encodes CASSGRTGNTEAFF.

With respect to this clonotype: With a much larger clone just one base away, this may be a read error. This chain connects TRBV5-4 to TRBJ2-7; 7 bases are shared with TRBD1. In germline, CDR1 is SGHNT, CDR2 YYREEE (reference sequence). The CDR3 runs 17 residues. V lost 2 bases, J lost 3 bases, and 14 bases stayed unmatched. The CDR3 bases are TGTGCCAGCAGCTTTGACCCCCTCCGGGACAGCTACTACGAGCAGTACTTC. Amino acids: CASSFDPLRDSYYEQYF.

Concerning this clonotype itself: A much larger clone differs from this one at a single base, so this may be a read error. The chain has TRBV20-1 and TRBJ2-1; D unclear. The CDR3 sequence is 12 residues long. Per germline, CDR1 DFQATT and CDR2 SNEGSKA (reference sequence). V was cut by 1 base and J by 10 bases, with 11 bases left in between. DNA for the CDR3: TGCAGTGCTAGAGGAGGTCTAGAGGAGCAGTTCTTC. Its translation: CSARGGLEEQFF.

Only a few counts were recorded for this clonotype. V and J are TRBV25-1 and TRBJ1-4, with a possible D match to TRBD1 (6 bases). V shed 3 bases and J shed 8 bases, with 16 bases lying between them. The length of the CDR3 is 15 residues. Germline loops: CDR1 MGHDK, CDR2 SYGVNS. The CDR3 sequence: CASSEDRGVREKLFF. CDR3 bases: TGTGCCAGCAGTGAGGACAGAGGAGTGCGCGAAAAACTGTTTTTT.

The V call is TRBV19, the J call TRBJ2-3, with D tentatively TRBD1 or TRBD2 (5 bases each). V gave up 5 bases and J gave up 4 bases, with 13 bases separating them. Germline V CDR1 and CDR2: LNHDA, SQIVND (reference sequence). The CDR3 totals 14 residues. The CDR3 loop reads CASSSRGPSDTQYF. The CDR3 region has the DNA TGTGCCAGTAGTTCCCGGGGACCGTCAGATACGCAGTATTTT.

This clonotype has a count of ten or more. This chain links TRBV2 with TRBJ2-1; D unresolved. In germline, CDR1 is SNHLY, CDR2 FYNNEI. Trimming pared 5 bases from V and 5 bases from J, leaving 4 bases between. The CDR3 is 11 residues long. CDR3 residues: CASSYNNEQFF. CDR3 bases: TGTGCCAGCAGTTACAACAATGAGCAGTTCTTC.

In DNA form, the CDR3 reads TGTGCCAGCAGTTTCACTAGCGGGAGACGGAATGAGCAGTTCTTC. Its translation is CASSFTSGRRNEQFF. The rearrangement links TRBV27 to TRBJ2-1; 11 positions agree with TRBD2. The CDR3 loop spans 15 amino acids. Trimming at V came to 3 bases and at J to 7 bases, leaving 5 bases not matched to a gene. Germline CDR1 MNHEY, CDR2 SMNVEV (reference sequence).

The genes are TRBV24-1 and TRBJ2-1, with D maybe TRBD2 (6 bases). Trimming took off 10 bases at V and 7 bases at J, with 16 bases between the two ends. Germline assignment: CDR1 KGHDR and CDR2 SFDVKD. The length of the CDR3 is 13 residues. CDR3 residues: CATAGTLNNEQFF. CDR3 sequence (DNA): TGTGCCACTGCCGGGACTTTGAATAATGAGCAGTTCTTC.

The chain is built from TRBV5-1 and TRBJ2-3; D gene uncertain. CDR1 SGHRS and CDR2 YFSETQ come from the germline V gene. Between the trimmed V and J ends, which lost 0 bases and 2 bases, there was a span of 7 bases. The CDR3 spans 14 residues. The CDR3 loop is CASSLGSLTDTQYF. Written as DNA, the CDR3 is TGCGCCAGCAGCTTGGGTTCTCTCACAGATACGCAGTATTTT.

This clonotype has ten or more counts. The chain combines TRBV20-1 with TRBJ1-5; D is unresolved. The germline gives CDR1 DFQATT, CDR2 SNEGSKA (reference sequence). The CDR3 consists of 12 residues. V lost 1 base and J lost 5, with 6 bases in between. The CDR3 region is CSARVGDQPQHF. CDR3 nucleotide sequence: TGCAGTGCTAGAGTAGGCGATCAGCCCCAGCATTTT.

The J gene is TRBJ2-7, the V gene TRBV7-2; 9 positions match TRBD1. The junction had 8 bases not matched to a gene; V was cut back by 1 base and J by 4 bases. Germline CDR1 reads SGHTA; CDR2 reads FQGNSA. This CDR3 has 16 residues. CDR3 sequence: CASSLVTGQGLYEQYF. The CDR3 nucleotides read TGTGCCAGCAGCTTAGTTACGGGACAGGGCTTGTACGAGCAGTACTTC.

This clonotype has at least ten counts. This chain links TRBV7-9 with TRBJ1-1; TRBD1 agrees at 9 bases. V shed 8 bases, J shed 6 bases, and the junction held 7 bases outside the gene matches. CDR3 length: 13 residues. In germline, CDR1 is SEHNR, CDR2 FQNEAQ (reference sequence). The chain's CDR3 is CASGTGWLSEAFF. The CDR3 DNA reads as TGTGCCAGCGGGACAGGGTGGCTGTCTGAAGCTTTCTTT.

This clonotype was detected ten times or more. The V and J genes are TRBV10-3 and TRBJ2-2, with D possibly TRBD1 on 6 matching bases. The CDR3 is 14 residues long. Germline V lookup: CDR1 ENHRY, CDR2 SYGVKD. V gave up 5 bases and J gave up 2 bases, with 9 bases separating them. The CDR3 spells CAISRTANTGELFF. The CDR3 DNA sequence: TGTGCCATCAGTAGGACAGCTAACACCGGGGAGCTGTTTTTT.

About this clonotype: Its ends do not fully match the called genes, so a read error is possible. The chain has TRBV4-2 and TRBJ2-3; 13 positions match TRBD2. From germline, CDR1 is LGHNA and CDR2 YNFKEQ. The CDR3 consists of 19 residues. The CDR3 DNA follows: TGTGCCAGCACCCAAGAGCCACTAGCGGGAGGGAGGTTCACAGATACGCAGTATTTT. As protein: CASTQEPLAGGRFTDTQYF.